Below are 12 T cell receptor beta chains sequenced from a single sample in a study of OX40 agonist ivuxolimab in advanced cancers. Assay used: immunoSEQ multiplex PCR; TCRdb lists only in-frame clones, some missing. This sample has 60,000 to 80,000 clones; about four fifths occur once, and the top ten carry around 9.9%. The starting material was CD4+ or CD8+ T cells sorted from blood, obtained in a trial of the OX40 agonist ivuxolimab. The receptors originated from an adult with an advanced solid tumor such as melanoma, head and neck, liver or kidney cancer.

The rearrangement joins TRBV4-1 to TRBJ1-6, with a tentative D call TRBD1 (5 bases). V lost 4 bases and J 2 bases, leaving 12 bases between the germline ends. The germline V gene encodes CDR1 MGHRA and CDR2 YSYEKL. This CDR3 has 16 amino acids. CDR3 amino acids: CASSPGTRPYNSPLHF. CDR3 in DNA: TGCGCCAGCAGCCCCGGGACCCGACCCTATAATTCACCCCTCCACTTT.

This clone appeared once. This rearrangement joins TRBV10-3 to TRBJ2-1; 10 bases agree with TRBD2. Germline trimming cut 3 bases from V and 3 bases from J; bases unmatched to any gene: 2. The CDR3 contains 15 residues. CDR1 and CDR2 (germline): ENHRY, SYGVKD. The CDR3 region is CAISDSSGGYNEQFF. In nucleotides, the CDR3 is TGTGCCATCAGTGACTCTAGCGGGGGCTACAATGAGCAGTTCTTC.

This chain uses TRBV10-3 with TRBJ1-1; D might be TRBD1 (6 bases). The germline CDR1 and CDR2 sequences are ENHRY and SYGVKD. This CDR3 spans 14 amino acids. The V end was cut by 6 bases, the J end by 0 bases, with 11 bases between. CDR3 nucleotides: TGTGCCATCAGGGACAGCGGGATGAACACTGAAGCTTTCTTT. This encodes CAIRDSGMNTEAFF.

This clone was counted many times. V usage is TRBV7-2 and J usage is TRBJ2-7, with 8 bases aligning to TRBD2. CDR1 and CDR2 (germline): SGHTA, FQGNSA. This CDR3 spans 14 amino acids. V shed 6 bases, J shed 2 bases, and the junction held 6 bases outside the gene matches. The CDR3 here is CASRHSGKTYEQYF. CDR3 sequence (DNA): TGTGCCAGCAGGCATAGCGGGAAGACCTACGAGCAGTACTTC.

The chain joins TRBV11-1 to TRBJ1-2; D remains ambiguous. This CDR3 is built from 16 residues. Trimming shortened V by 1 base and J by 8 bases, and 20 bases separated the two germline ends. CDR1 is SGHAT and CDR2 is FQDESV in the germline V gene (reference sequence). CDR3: CASSLGRGNPSDGYTF. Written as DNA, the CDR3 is TGTGCCAGCAGCTTAGGCCGGGGAAATCCCTCTGACGGCTACACCTTC. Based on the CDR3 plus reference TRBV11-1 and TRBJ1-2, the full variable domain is EAEVAQSPRYKITEKSQAVAFWCDPISGHATLYWYRQILGQGPELLVQFQDESVVDDSQLPKDRFSAERLKGVDSTLKIQPAELGDSAMYLCASSLGRGNPSDGYTFGSGTRLTVV.

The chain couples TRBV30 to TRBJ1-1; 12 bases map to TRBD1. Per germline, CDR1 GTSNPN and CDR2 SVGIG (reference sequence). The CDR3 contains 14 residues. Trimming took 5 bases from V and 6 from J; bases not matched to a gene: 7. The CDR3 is CAWSTGTGGSEAFF. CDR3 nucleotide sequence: TGTGCCTGGTCTACCGGGACAGGGGGCTCTGAAGCTTTCTTT.

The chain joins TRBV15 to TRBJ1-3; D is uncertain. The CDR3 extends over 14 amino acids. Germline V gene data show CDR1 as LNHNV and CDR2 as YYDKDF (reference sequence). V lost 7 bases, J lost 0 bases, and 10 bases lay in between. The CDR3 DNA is TGTGCCACCACTTTCGGGCACTCTGGAAACACCATATATTTT. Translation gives CATTFGHSGNTIYF.

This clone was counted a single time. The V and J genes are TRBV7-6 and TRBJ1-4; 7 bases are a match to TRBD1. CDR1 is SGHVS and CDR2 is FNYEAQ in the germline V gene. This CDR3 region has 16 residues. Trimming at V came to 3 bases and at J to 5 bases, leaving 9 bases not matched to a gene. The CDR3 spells CASSLDRFTWNEKLFF. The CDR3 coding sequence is TGTGCCAGCAGCTTGGACAGGTTCACCTGGAATGAAAAACTGTTTTTT.

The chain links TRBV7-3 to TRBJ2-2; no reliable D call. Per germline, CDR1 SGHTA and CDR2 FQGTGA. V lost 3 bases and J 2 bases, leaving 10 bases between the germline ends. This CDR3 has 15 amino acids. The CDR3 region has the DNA TGTGCCAGCAGCTTGAGCCCCCTAAACACCGGGGAGCTGTTTTTT. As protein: CASSLSPLNTGELFF.

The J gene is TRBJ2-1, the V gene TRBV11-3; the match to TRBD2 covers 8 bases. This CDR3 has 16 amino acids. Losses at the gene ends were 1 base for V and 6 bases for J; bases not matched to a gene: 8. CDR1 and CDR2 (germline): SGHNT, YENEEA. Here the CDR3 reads CASSLVGTRETNEQFF. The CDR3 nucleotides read TGTGCCAGCAGCTTAGTTGGGACTAGGGAGACCAATGAGCAGTTCTTC.

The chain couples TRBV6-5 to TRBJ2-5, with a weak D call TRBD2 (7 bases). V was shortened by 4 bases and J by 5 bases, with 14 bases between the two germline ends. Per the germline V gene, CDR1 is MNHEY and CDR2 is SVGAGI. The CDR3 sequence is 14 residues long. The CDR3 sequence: CASSLAGASETQYF. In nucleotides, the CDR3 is TGTGCCAGCAGTTTGGCGGGGGCCTCGGAGACCCAGTACTTC.

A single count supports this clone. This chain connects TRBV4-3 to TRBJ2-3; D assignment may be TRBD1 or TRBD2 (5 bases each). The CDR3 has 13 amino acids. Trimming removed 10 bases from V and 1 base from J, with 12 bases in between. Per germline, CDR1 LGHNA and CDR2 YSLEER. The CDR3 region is CATSRGGTDTQYF. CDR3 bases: TGCGCCACCTCCCGAGGGGGCACAGATACGCAGTATTTT.